The rows below give T cell receptor beta chains drawn from one sample of a study of CD8 T cells in ankylosing spondylitis. TCRdb re-analysed the 5' RACE reads in MiXCR, keeping a single row per CDR3 protein. The repertoire has approximately 220,000 distinct CDR3 sequences, under 30% of them found once; the top ten carry just over 6.5%. Sequencing used blood, either unsorted or a sorted T cell fraction (not recorded which). These receptors all come from a male donor with ankylosing spondylitis or in good health (not recorded which). Both conserved end residues are trimmed from each CDR3. Fields, in order: J gene, CDR3 length, V gene, clone size, CDR3 protein. Clone size is shown for a subset of rows, as once, few, many or a class of expanded clone.

>TRBJ1-1|13|TRBV9|many
ASSPPGPKNTEAF
>TRBJ2-3|15|TRBV20-1|few
SARDLATSGYTDTQY
>TRBJ2-5|10|TRBV20-1|NA
SARFHQETQY
>TRBJ2-1|13|TRBV7-2|NA
ASSLTSRDIRGQF
>TRBJ2-2|13|TRBV7-2|NA
ASSFDGAQTGELF
>TRBJ1-1|10|TRBV12-3/TRBV12-4|many
ASSLQDTEAF
>TRBJ2-7|9|TRBV3-1|many
ASSQASEQY
>TRBJ2-3|9|TRBV19|NA
ASSMIDTQY
>TRBJ2-1|14|TRBV11-2|many
ASSLGGMSSYNEQF
>TRBJ1-1|13|TRBV20-1|many
SAHTRRGLATEAF
>TRBJ2-1|11|TRBV29-1|many
SGWMISYNEQF
>TRBJ2-1|13|TRBV6-1|NA
ASSPASGSYNEQF
>TRBJ2-7|11|TRBV20-1|NA
SAGTGGKYEQY
>TRBJ2-5|15|TRBV5-1|many
ASSLSLAGGPQETQY
>TRBJ2-1|11|TRBV20-1|many
SARQGFGNEQF
>TRBJ2-7|13|TRBV27|many
ASSDTRMSSYEQY
>TRBJ2-7|12|TRBV20-1|few
SAAGTSGVLEQY
>TRBJ2-1|12|TRBV20-1|NA
SASREGSYNEQF
>TRBJ1-1|12|TRBV5-1|many
ASSLAQPNTEAF
>TRBJ1-1|10|TRBV12-3/TRBV12-4|few
ASSLMSTEAF
>TRBJ2-2|17|TRBV6-5|NA
ASSYSAGSPSRLGGELF
>TRBJ2-3|14|TRBV7-2|NA
ASSLAIAGGEDTQY
>TRBJ2-2|8|TRBV6-5|many
AAERGELF
>TRBJ2-7|11|TRBV25-1|many
ASSRTGDYEQY
>TRBJ2-5|10|TRBV18|NA
ASSHLQETQY
>TRBJ2-3|14|TRBV20-1|NA
SAPSGGRGRTDTQY
>TRBJ2-1|9|TRBV12-3/TRBV12-4|many
ASSLIQEQF
>TRBJ2-6|10|TRBV12-3/TRBV12-4|NA
ASRRTSEVLT
>TRBJ2-7|12|TRBV10-3|many
AIGGDSGKYEQY
>TRBJ2-3|11|TRBV9|NA
ASSVGGPDTQY
>TRBJ1-1|11|TRBV14|few
ASSQGRWAEAF
>TRBJ2-7|12|TRBV3-1|few
ASSQVGLDYEQY
>TRBJ2-3|13|TRBV20-1|NA
SARFSGRGTDTQY
>TRBJ2-1|11|TRBV7-3|NA
ASSPAGGNEQF
>TRBJ1-5|11|TRBV7-9|many
ASSLVGFQPQH
>TRBJ2-6|16|TRBV10-3|many
AIRPGQGASSGANVLT
>TRBJ2-3|14|TRBV5-1|NA
ASSLASGTPTDTQY
>TRBJ2-7|14|TRBV10-2|once
ASSESTRGTGGQQY
>TRBJ2-2|13|TRBV7-7|few
ASSLGEEPTGELF
>TRBJ1-4|10|TRBV7-9|few
ASSLGNEKLF
>TRBJ2-3|14|TRBV20-1|many
SARAGRGAPTDTQY
>TRBJ2-1|13|TRBV29-1|many
SVDERARGHNEQF
>TRBJ1-1|10|TRBV20-1|few
SARGGQSGAF
>TRBJ1-4|12|TRBV29-1|NA
SGLDAATNEKLF
>TRBJ2-2|13|TRBV12-3/TRBV12-4|NA
ASSPGTRGTGELF
>TRBJ2-1|9|TRBV20-1|many
SQRVGDEQF
>TRBJ1-1|13|TRBV2|few
ASSEFGGVYTEAF
>TRBJ2-5|13|TRBV20-1|NA
SASGFGGVGETQY
>TRBJ2-7|12|TRBV12-3/TRBV12-4|NA
ASRTQVLSYEQY
>TRBJ2-3|10|TRBV7-8|many
ASSSRTDTQY
>TRBJ2-1|14|TRBV7-8|many
ASSRRSGGGHNEQF
>TRBJ2-7|16|TRBV11-1|NA
ASSLGAGTPSSGYEQY
>TRBJ1-1|11|TRBV13|few
ASSPGHRIEAF
>TRBJ1-2|10|TRBV14|many
ASSQESFGYT
>TRBJ2-7|11|TRBV10-3|NA
AINPGETYEQY